This is a list of T cell receptor beta chains from one sample in a study of OX40 agonist ivuxolimab in advanced cancers. Clones were read by immunoSEQ multiplex PCR, and TCRdb kept only the in-frame ones, dropping some. Seen here are 55,000 to 65,000 clones, about nine tenths observed once, and the top ten hold approximately 2%. The sample consisted of CD4+ or CD8+ T cells sorted from blood, taken in a trial of the OX40 agonist ivuxolimab. The receptors derive from an adult with an advanced solid tumor such as melanoma, head and neck, liver or kidney cancer. Both conserved end residues are part of each CDR3. Fields, in order: V gene, J gene, D gene, clone size, CDR3 protein, CDR3 DNA. A D gene is named only where the DNA matches it firmly. For some rows the clone size is stated as once, few or many, or as a class when expanded; others skip it.

v_gene: TRBV7-7; j_gene: TRBJ2-2; d_gene: TRBD1; abundance: -; CDR3aa: CASSPHIGQTGFPGELFF; CDR3nt: TGTGCTAGCAGCCCCCACATAGGCCAGACAGGGTTCCCCGGGGAGCTGTTTTTT
v_gene: TRBV18; j_gene: TRBJ1-1; d_gene: -; abundance: -; CDR3aa: CASSQDGFTEAFF; CDR3nt: TGTGCCAGCTCACAGGACGGCTTCACTGAAGCTTTCTTT
v_gene: TRBV2; j_gene: TRBJ2-7; d_gene: -; abundance: -; CDR3aa: CASSATATNYEQYF; CDR3nt: TGTGCCAGCAGCGCGACAGCTACAAACTACGAGCAGTACTTC
v_gene: TRBV6-4; j_gene: TRBJ1-1; d_gene: -; abundance: once; CDR3aa: CASSDSGRITEAFF; CDR3nt: TGTGCCAGCAGTGACTCGGGACGGATCACTGAAGCTTTCTTT
v_gene: TRBV19; j_gene: TRBJ1-1; d_gene: -; abundance: -; CDR3aa: CASSIDRGNTEAFF; CDR3nt: TGTGCCAGTAGTATAGATCGGGGGAACACTGAAGCTTTCTTT
v_gene: TRBV6-6; j_gene: TRBJ1-2; d_gene: TRBD1; abundance: -; CDR3aa: CASSLTGGSGYTF; CDR3nt: TGTGCCAGCAGCCTTACAGGGGGCTCTGGCTACACCTTC
v_gene: TRBV6-5; j_gene: TRBJ1-5; d_gene: -; abundance: -; CDR3aa: CASSYSGRGSNQPQHF; CDR3nt: TGTGCCAGCAGTTACTCTGGCAGGGGCAGCAATCAGCCCCAGCATTTT
v_gene: TRBV11-2; j_gene: TRBJ2-7; d_gene: TRBD1; abundance: -; CDR3aa: CATTGTVYEQYF; CDR3nt: TGTGCCACGACAGGGACGGTCTACGAGCAGTACTTC
v_gene: TRBV5-4; j_gene: TRBJ2-7; d_gene: -; abundance: -; CDR3aa: CASSLSLGVYEQYF; CDR3nt: TGTGCCAGCAGCTTGAGCCTAGGCGTTTACGAGCAGTACTTC
v_gene: TRBV11-2; j_gene: TRBJ1-6; d_gene: -; abundance: -; CDR3aa: CASQAGSYNSPLHF; CDR3nt: TGTGCCAGCCAGGCGGGCTCCTATAATTCACCCCTCCACTTT
v_gene: TRBV5-6; j_gene: TRBJ1-5; d_gene: -; abundance: few; CDR3aa: CASSGSPDQPQHF; CDR3nt: TGTGCCAGCAGCGGAAGCCCCGATCAGCCCCAGCATTTT
v_gene: TRBV7-2; j_gene: TRBJ1-1; d_gene: -; abundance: -; CDR3aa: CASSLAGQLNTEAFF; CDR3nt: TGTGCCAGCAGCTTAGCGGGGCAGCTGAACACTGAAGCTTTCTTT
v_gene: TRBV10-3; j_gene: TRBJ1-2; d_gene: TRBD1; abundance: -; CDR3aa: CAISGTGPNSGYTF; CDR3nt: TGTGCCATCAGTGGGACAGGGCCTAATAGTGGCTACACCTTC
v_gene: TRBV6-1; j_gene: TRBJ1-2; d_gene: -; abundance: -; CDR3aa: CASSETRDKGYTF; CDR3nt: TGTGCCAGCAGTGAAACCAGGGATAAAGGCTACACCTTC
v_gene: TRBV5-1; j_gene: TRBJ1-1; d_gene: -; abundance: -; CDR3aa: CASSWGELNTEAFF; CDR3nt: TGCGCCAGCAGCTGGGGGGAGCTGAACACTGAAGCTTTCTTT
v_gene: TRBV28; j_gene: TRBJ2-2; d_gene: -; abundance: -; CDR3aa: CASRRNTGELFF; CDR3nt: TGTGCCAGCAGGCGGAACACCGGGGAGCTGTTTTTT
v_gene: TRBV11-2; j_gene: TRBJ2-7; d_gene: -; abundance: -; CDR3aa: CASSLNRVSYEQYF; CDR3nt: TGTGCCAGCAGCTTGAACAGGGTGAGCTACGAGCAGTACTTC
v_gene: TRBV6-5; j_gene: TRBJ1-3; d_gene: -; abundance: -; CDR3aa: CASSLRSGNTIYF; CDR3nt: TGTGCCAGCAGTTTACGCTCTGGAAACACCATATATTTT
v_gene: TRBV25-1; j_gene: TRBJ1-1; d_gene: TRBD1; abundance: -; CDR3aa: CASSVQGAWDTEAFF; CDR3nt: TGTGCCAGCAGTGTTCAGGGGGCATGGGACACTGAAGCTTTCTTT
v_gene: TRBV27; j_gene: TRBJ2-6; d_gene: -; abundance: -; CDR3aa: CASSGRSGANVLTF; CDR3nt: TGTGCCAGTAGCGGACGATCGGGGGCCAACGTCCTGACTTTC
v_gene: TRBV28; j_gene: TRBJ2-1; d_gene: TRBD1; abundance: -; CDR3aa: CASSLEVGRPDPGWGQGSNEQFF; CDR3nt: TGTGCCAGCAGTTTGGAGGTTGGTCGTCCGGATCCAGGATGGGGACAGGGGAGCAATGAGCAGTTCTTC
v_gene: TRBV16; j_gene: TRBJ1-2; d_gene: -; abundance: -; CDR3aa: CASSQLEGSYGYTF; CDR3nt: TGTGCCAGCAGCCAATTGGAGGGTTCCTATGGCTACACCTTC
v_gene: TRBV7-2; j_gene: TRBJ1-1; d_gene: -; abundance: -; CDR3aa: CASSLYGTAEAFF; CDR3nt: TGTGCCAGCAGCTTATACGGAACAGCTGAAGCTTTCTTT
v_gene: TRBV5-8; j_gene: TRBJ1-5; d_gene: TRBD1; abundance: -; CDR3aa: CASRPSDRGNNQPQHF; CDR3nt: TGTGCCAGCAGGCCGTCAGACAGGGGTAACAATCAGCCCCAGCATTTT
v_gene: TRBV29-1; j_gene: TRBJ2-5; d_gene: -; abundance: -; CDR3aa: CNVEMMAWQETQYF; CDR3nt: TGCAACGTTGAAATGATGGCTTGGCAAGAGACCCAGTACTTC
v_gene: TRBV6-4; j_gene: TRBJ1-1; d_gene: TRBD1; abundance: -; CDR3aa: CASKAGTENTEAFF; CDR3nt: TGTGCCAGCAAAGCCGGGACAGAGAACACTGAAGCTTTCTTT
v_gene: TRBV19; j_gene: TRBJ1-1; d_gene: -; abundance: -; CDR3aa: CASSLQDLKNTEAFF; CDR3nt: TGTGCCAGTAGCCTCCAGGACCTTAAGAACACTGAAGCTTTCTTT
v_gene: TRBV5-8; j_gene: TRBJ2-3; d_gene: -; abundance: -; CDR3aa: CASSLLQGTDTQYF; CDR3nt: TGTGCCAGCAGCTTGCTGCAGGGTACAGATACGCAGTATTTT
v_gene: TRBV18; j_gene: TRBJ1-3; d_gene: -; abundance: once; CDR3aa: CASSSQRQARTGNTIYF; CDR3nt: TGTGCCAGCTCATCTCAAAGACAGGCGAGAACTGGAAACACCATATATTTT
v_gene: TRBV5-1; j_gene: TRBJ1-2; d_gene: TRBD1; abundance: -; CDR3aa: CASSPGQGNYGYTF; CDR3nt: TGCGCCAGCAGCCCGGGACAGGGGAACTATGGCTACACCTTC
v_gene: TRBV6-1; j_gene: TRBJ2-4; d_gene: -; abundance: -; CDR3aa: CASSEVDRENIQYF; CDR3nt: TGTGCCAGCAGTGAAGTTGACAGAGAAAACATTCAGTACTTC
v_gene: TRBV28; j_gene: TRBJ1-1; d_gene: -; abundance: -; CDR3aa: CASPSPPGNTEAFF; CDR3nt: TGTGCCAGCCCCTCCCCCCCGGGGAACACTGAAGCTTTCTTT
v_gene: TRBV6-6; j_gene: TRBJ1-5; d_gene: -; abundance: -; CDR3aa: CASSKVVRSPQHF; CDR3nt: TGTGCCAGCAGCAAGGTCGTGAGGTCGCCCCAGCATTTT
v_gene: TRBV6-5; j_gene: TRBJ1-5; d_gene: -; abundance: -; CDR3aa: CASSYDQGSIQPQHF; CDR3nt: TGTGCCAGCAGTTATGATCAGGGGAGCATCCAGCCCCAGCATTTT
v_gene: TRBV7-9; j_gene: TRBJ2-2; d_gene: -; abundance: few; CDR3aa: CASRDTGTGELFF; CDR3nt: TGTGCCAGCAGGGACACAGGGACCGGGGAGCTGTTTTTT